The present entry profiles one T cell receptor (beta chain) with its context. Its antigen is still unknown. This entry comes from a study of T cell responses to AZD1222 COVID-19 vaccine. General observations from the study: Most donors were white British and more were female, and clonal diversity was possibly underestimated. Spike-specific TCRs gained breadth and depth after people received two AZD1222 doses. Baseline testing showed seropositivity in only a handful of AZD1222 recipients. Regions 160-218 and 743-854 dominated among vaccine-associated CD4 TCRs spanning spike.

The CDR3 spans 12 residues. Trimming stripped 2 bases from V and 5 bases from J, with 3 bases between. The protocol was immunoSEQ multiplex PCR, while the TCRdb copy is restricted to in-frame clones and leaves out a portion. The sample records 70,000 or so clones, 83% being singletons. Source: peripheral blood, taken 28 days after the second AZD1222 dose. The chain couples TRBV12-3 or TRBV12-4 to TRBJ2-2; D gene unclear. The sequence derives from an adult who received the AZD1222 COVID-19 vaccine. CDR3 sequence (DNA): TGTGCCAGCAGTTTATGGACCGGGGAGCTGTTTTTT. Its translation: CASSLWTGELFF.